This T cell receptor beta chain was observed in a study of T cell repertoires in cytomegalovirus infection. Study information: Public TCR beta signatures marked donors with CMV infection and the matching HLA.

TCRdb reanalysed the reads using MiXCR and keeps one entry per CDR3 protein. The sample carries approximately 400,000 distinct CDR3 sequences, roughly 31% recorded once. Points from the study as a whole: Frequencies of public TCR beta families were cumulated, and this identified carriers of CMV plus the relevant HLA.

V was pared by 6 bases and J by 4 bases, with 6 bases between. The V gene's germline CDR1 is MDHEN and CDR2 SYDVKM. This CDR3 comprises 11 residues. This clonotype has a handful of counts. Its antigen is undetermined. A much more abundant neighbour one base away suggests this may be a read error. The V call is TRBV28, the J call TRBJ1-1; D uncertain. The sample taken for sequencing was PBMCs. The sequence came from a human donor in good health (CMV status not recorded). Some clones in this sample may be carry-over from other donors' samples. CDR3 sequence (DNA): TGTGCCAGCAGCCCGACCACTGAAGCTTTCTTT. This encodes CASSPTTEAFF.